Listed below are T cell receptor beta chains from one sample, sequenced in a study of T cell clones after liver transplantation. Repertoires were generated with immunoSEQ multiplex PCR, while TCRdb's copy carries only in-frame clones and drops some. The table has 75,000 to 85,000 clones, roughly 83% seen once. The sequencing used CD4+ T cells from blood, collected at the 22-month timepoint. The source of these receptors is a human patient who received a liver transplant. T cells may partly derive from the graft donor. The CDR3 runs from the conserved cysteine through the conserved F or W. A D gene is named only where the DNA matches it firmly. The size of a clone is reported for some rows only, either as once, few or many, or as a class for expanded clones.

V gene,CDR3 length,D gene,clone size,J gene,CDR3 DNA,CDR3 protein
TRBV5-6,13,NA,NA,TRBJ1-3,TGTGCCAGCAGCTTGAACGGGAGAAACACCATATATTTT,CASSLNGRNTIYF
TRBV20-1,11,NA,NA,TRBJ2-5,TGCAGTTTTTCAGGGAGGGAGACCCAGTACTTC,CSFSGRETQYF
TRBV9,16,TRBD2,NA,TRBJ2-1,TGTGCCAGCAGCGTCCTTAGCGGGGGGGCGGGCAATGAGCAGTTCTTC,CASSVLSGGAGNEQFF
TRBV5-1,14,NA,NA,TRBJ1-4,TGCGCCAGCAGCTTGGCCCAGGGCGGTGAAAAACTGTTTTTT,CASSLAQGGEKLFF
TRBV7-2,15,TRBD1,NA,TRBJ1-2,TGTGCCAGCAGCTTAGGTGACAGGGAAACCTATGGCTACACCTTC,CASSLGDRETYGYTF
TRBV4-2,16,NA,NA,TRBJ1-1,TGTGCCAGCAGCCAAGATGGGACACCTTCTGACACTGAAGCTTTCTTT,CASSQDGTPSDTEAFF
TRBV27,13,NA,NA,TRBJ1-5,TGTGCCAGCAGTTGGGATCGCAATCAGCCCCAGCATTTT,CASSWDRNQPQHF
TRBV5-4,17,TRBD2,NA,TRBJ2-1,TGTGCCAGCAGCCCTGGGCGGCGGGGGAGCTCCTACAATGAGCAGTTCTTC,CASSPGRRGSSYNEQFF
TRBV6-1,16,TRBD1,NA,TRBJ1-5,TGTGCCAGCAGTGAAACGGGCCAGGGGGCTGGGCAGCCCCAGCATTTT,CASSETGQGAGQPQHF
TRBV18,14,NA,NA,TRBJ1-4,TGTGCCAGCTCCCGCTCTGGAGGGGTCGAAAAACTGTTTTTT,CASSRSGGVEKLFF
TRBV10-1,13,NA,NA,TRBJ2-2,TGCGCCAGCACAGGGACCAACACCGGGGAGCTGTTTTTT,CASTGTNTGELFF
TRBV28,15,TRBD1,NA,TRBJ1-2,TGTGCCAGCATTCGACCGGGACAGGCTAACTATGGCTACACCTTC,CASIRPGQANYGYTF
TRBV19,16,NA,NA,TRBJ2-5,TGTGCCAGTAGTAGCGTGACAGGTCTAATCCAAGAGACCCAGTACTTC,CASSSVTGLIQETQYF
TRBV23-1,21,TRBD2,NA,TRBJ2-1,TGCGCCAGCACCACCCTTTATTCCAAGGGACTAGCGGGAGGGCCACGCAATGAGCAGTTCTTC,CASTTLYSKGLAGGPRNEQFF
TRBV7-2,10,NA,few,TRBJ2-5,TGTGCCAGCAGCCAAGAGACCCAGTACTTC,CASSQETQYF
TRBV7-9,16,TRBD1,NA,TRBJ2-5,TGTGCCAGCAGCTTAGCGGGGACAGGGGGCGTTGAGACCCAGTACTTC,CASSLAGTGGVETQYF
TRBV21-1,13,NA,NA,TRBJ1-2,TGTGCCAGCAGGGGGACAGGGAACTATGGCTACACCTTC,CASRGTGNYGYTF
TRBV28,14,NA,once,TRBJ1-1,TGTGCCAGCAGTTTAAGGGCCCTGTACGCGGAAGCTTTCTTT,CASSLRALYAEAFF
TRBV28,12,NA,NA,TRBJ1-1,TGTGCCAGCATTGGGACCGATGATAGAACTTTCTTT,CASIGTDDRTFF
TRBV10-2,17,NA,NA,TRBJ2-5,TGCGCCAGCAGTGATCCCTGGGGTAGCGATGTCTTGGAGACCCAGTACTTC,CASSDPWGSDVLETQYF
TRBV5-4,16,TRBD2,few,TRBJ2-1,TGTGCCAGCAGCCGGAAGACTAGCGGGCGATACAATGAGCAGTTCTTC,CASSRKTSGRYNEQFF
TRBV11-2,15,NA,once,TRBJ1-2,TGTGCCAGCAGCTCCCTTACGGGGGGAGACTATGGCTACACCTTC,CASSSLTGGDYGYTF
TRBV5-5,13,NA,once,TRBJ1-4,TGTGCCAGCAGCTTAAGGAGGGGAGAAAAACTGTTTTTT,CASSLRRGEKLFF
TRBV6-5,13,NA,NA,TRBJ1-2,TGTGCCAGCAGCGACAGTACACGTTATGGCTACACCTTC,CASSDSTRYGYTF